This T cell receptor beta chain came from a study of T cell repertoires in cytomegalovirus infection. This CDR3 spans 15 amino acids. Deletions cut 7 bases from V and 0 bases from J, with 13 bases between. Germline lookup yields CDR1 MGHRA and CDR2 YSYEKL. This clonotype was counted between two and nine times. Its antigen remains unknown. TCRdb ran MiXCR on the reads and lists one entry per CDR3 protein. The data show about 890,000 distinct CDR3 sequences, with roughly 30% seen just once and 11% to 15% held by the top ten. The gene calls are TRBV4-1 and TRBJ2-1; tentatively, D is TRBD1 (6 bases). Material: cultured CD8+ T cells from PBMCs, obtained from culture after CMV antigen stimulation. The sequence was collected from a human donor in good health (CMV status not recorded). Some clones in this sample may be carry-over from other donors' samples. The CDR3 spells CASTSRQVSYNEQFF. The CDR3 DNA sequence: TGCGCCAGCACCTCACGACAGGTCTCCTACAATGAGCAGTTCTTC.